These 7 T cell receptor beta chains were all obtained from the same sample, sequenced in a study of blood T cell repertoires in COVID-19. Measured with immunoSEQ multiplex PCR; TCRdb has only the in-frame clones, and not every one. The data hold about 260,000 clones, with about nine tenths observed a single time. The sequenced sample was PBMCs or T cells enriched from blood (not recorded which). These receptors came from a woman aged 50 to 65 who had recovered from COVID-19.

The CDR3 coding sequence is TGTGCCAGTAGCACGGAAGGGGGTTCTGCCTCCTACGAGCAGTACTTC. Residues: CASSTEGGSASYEQYF. The gene calls are TRBV19 and TRBJ2-7; D is possibly TRBD1 (6 bases). With 6 bases removed from V and 0 bases from J, the gap between germline ends came to 18 bases. Germline V gene lookup returns CDR1 LNHDA and CDR2 SQIVND (reference sequence). The CDR3 has 16 residues.

The chain links TRBV3-1 (or the pseudogene TRBV3-2) to TRBJ2-1, with D tentatively TRBD2 (6 bases). Between the trimmed V and J ends, which lost 0 bases and 5 bases, there was a span of 23 bases. Germline V gene data show CDR1 as LGHDT and CDR2 as YNNKEL (reference sequence). The CDR3 length is 19 residues. In DNA form, the CDR3 reads TGTGCCAGCAGCCAAGATACTCGCCGGGACTCCGGACCAAACAATGAGCAGTTCTTC. Translation gives CASSQDTRRDSGPNNEQFF.

This clone was seen a few times. V and J are TRBV28 and TRBJ1-5, with 7 bases identical to TRBD1. Per the germline V gene, CDR1 is MDHEN and CDR2 is SYDVKM. Unmatched junction bases numbered 5, after V lost 6 bases and J lost 6 bases. The CDR3 is made up of 13 amino acids. CDR3 amino acids: CASREGGAQPQHF. The CDR3 DNA reads TGTGCCAGCAGAGAAGGGGGCGCTCAGCCCCAGCATTTT. Supplemented by reference TRBV28 and TRBJ1-5, the full variable domain reads DVKVTQSSRYLVKRTGEKVFLECVQDMDHENMFWYRQDPGLGLRLIYFSYDVKMKEKGDIPEGYSVSREKKERFSLILESASTNQTSMYLCASREGGAQPQHFGDGTRLSIL.

The chain is built from TRBV7-9 and TRBJ1-4, with D unclear. This CDR3 has 15 amino acids. The germline CDR1 and CDR2 sequences are SEHNR and FQNEAQ (reference sequence). The V gene lost 1 base and the J gene lost 8 bases, with 14 bases spanning the gap. CDR3 residues: CASSLGGEIGEKLFF. CDR3 DNA: TGTGCCAGCAGCTTAGGAGGCGAAATTGGGGAAAAACTGTTTTTT.

The chain couples TRBV6-5 to TRBJ1-5; D not resolved. This CDR3 is 15 amino acids long. Germline values: CDR1 MNHEY, CDR2 SVGAGI. V dropped 6 bases and J dropped 1 base, with 13 bases sitting between them. The CDR3 protein is CASRRDGRSNQPQHF. The CDR3 DNA is TGTGCCAGCAGGAGGGATGGGAGGAGCAATCAGCCCCAGCATTTT.

The table lists this clone with a few counts. This chain's CDR3 is CSASGTGQGSYNSPLHF. The CDR3 DNA follows: TGCAGTGCTAGTGGAACGGGACAGGGGAGCTATAATTCACCCCTCCACTTT. The rearrangement links TRBV20-1 to TRBJ1-6; 10 bases are shared with TRBD1. The CDR3 has 17 residues. CDR1 is DFQATT and CDR2 is SNEGSKA in the germline V gene (reference sequence). With 3 bases clipped from V and 3 bases from J, the junction kept 8 bases outside the gene matches.

The chain uses TRBV5-5 and TRBJ1-1, with TRBD1 matching over 7 bases. CDR1 SGHKS and CDR2 YYEKEE come from the germline V gene (reference sequence). This CDR3 has 15 residues. Trimming at V came to 3 bases and at J to 1 base, leaving 6 bases not matched to a gene. The CDR3 spells CASSSQTGQNTEAFF. CDR3 DNA sequence: TGTGCCAGCAGCTCGCAGACAGGGCAGAACACTGAAGCTTTCTTT.